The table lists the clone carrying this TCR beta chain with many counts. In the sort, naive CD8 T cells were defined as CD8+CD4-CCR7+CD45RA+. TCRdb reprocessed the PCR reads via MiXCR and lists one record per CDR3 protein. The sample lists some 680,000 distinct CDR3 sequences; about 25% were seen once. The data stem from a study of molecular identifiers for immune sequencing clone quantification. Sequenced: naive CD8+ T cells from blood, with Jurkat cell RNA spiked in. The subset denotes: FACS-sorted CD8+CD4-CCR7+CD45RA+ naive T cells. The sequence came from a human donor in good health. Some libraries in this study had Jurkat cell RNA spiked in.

CDR3 coding DNA: TGTGCCAGCAGTTTTGGCAGGGGGCTCGGCGGCAATCAGCCCCAGCATTTT. Translation: CASSFGRGLGGNQPQHF. V gene TRBV28 combines with J gene TRBJ1-5; the match to TRBD1 covers 8 bases. This CDR3 has 17 amino acids. J was trimmed by 2 bases and V by 3 bases; bases with no gene match: 9. Germline V gene data show CDR1 as MDHEN and CDR2 as SYDVKM.